The 6 T cell receptor beta chains reported below all come from one sample, sequenced in a study of regulatory T cells in long-lasting Graves disease. Construction of TCR beta libraries relied on iRepertoire HTBI primers and on Arm-PCR targeting CDR3 regions. TCRdb independently ran MiXCR on the multiplex PCR reads; one entry per CDR3 protein. The profile covers about 350,000 distinct CDR3 sequences, with over 15% appearing a single time and less than 35% taken by the ten largest. Sample time point: newly diagnosed GD, antithyroid drugs for less than 3 months. The TCR library was made from RNA that had been extracted from PBMCs in TRIzol. The same specimen was also included in a second study, on T cells in Graves' hyperthyroidism and ophthalmopathy.

The sequenced sample was peripheral blood mononuclear cells (PBMCs), obtained at new diagnosis, from a patient treated with antithyroid drugs. The receptors here all came from a middle-aged man with Graves disease.

The V call is TRBV12-3 or TRBV12-4, the J call TRBJ1-4; D gene ambiguous. The V gene lost 5 bases and the J gene lost 7 bases, with 14 bases spanning the gap. CDR3 length: 14 amino acids. The CDR3 nucleotides read TGTGCCAGCAGTCCAGACGGGGTTGGTGAAAAACTGTTTTTT. It encodes CASSPDGVGEKLFF.

To note about this clonotype: Given a much more abundant clone one base away, this may be a read error. The V gene is TRBV7-9, the J gene TRBJ2-7, with 11 bases matching TRBD1. V lost 4 bases and J lost 4; bases outside the gene matches: 6. The CDR3 runs 15 residues. Germline lookup yields CDR1 SEHNR and CDR2 FQNEAQ (reference sequence). CDR3 DNA: TGTGCCAGCAGCTCGTGGACAGGGGGCACGTACGAGCAGTACTTC. This translates into CASSSWTGGTYEQYF.

Ten or more counts support this clonotype. This rearrangement joins TRBV7-6 to TRBJ2-5; D gene unclear. V was cut by 6 bases and J by 2 bases, with 16 bases left in between. This CDR3 region has 15 residues. The germline V gene has CDR1 SGHVS and CDR2 FNYEAQ. CDR3 sequence: CASRPDPLGQETQYF. Here the CDR3 DNA reads TGTGCCAGCAGACCGGATCCCTTGGGGCAAGAGACCCAGTACTTC.

The rearrangement links TRBV25-1 to TRBJ2-6; TRBD2 agrees at 9 bases. Looked up from germline, CDR1 is MGHDK and CDR2 is SYGVNS. The CDR3 is 17 amino acids. V was clipped by 5 bases and J by 1 base; unmatched bases: 6. The DNA for the CDR3 is TGTGCCAGCAGTACCCTAGCGGGGAAGTCTGGGGCCAACGTCCTGACTTTC. It specifies CASSTLAGKSGANVLTF.

At least ten counts were recorded for this clonotype. The V and J genes are TRBV18 and TRBJ1-1; D uncertain. Between the trimmed V and J ends, which lost 2 bases and 7 bases, there was a span of 8 bases. CDR3 length: 12 residues. Germline V CDR1 and CDR2: KGHSH, LQKENI. CDR3 in amino acids: CASSPESLEAFF. As DNA, the CDR3 is TGTGCCAGCTCACCAGAAAGTCTTGAAGCTTTCTTT.

There are many counts of this clonotype. V gene TRBV20-1 combines with J gene TRBJ1-2, with 7 positions matching TRBD1. V shed 5 bases, J shed 5 bases, and the junction held 8 bases outside the gene matches. Germline assignment: CDR1 DFQATT and CDR2 SNEGSKA (reference sequence). This CDR3 spans 13 amino acids. The CDR3: CSAENRGGYGYTF. CDR3 nucleotides: TGCAGTGCTGAAAACAGGGGCGGGTATGGCTACACCTTC.